These 31 T cell receptor beta chains were all obtained from the same sample, sequenced in a study of long-term antiretroviral therapy in people with HIV. This was the immunoSEQ v3.0 assay at survey level. Clones were read by immunoSEQ multiplex PCR, and TCRdb kept only the in-frame ones, dropping some. This table has around 30,000 clones, around 84% appearing once. The input for sequencing was unsorted PBMCs, taken 2.3 years after starting antiretroviral therapy. The receptors shown here come from a man aged 35 to 55 with HIV.

The chain recombines TRBV30 with TRBJ1-1, with a weak D call TRBD1 (5 bases). Germline CDR1 and CDR2: GTSNPN and SVGIG (reference sequence). The germline V and J ends were trimmed by 0 bases and 6 bases, with 11 bases remaining between them. This CDR3 spans 13 amino acids. For the CDR3, the DNA is TGTGCCTGGAGTGTAGTGGGGGGGTCTGAAGCTTTCTTT. It yields the protein CAWSVVGGSEAFF. Using reference TRBV30 and TRBJ1-1 for the parts outside the CDR3, the full variable domain is SQTIHQWPATLVQPVGSPLSLECTVEGTSNPNLYWYRQAAGRGLQLLFYSVGIGQISSEVPQNLSASRPQDRQFILSSKKLLLSDSGFYLCAWSVVGGSEAFFGQGTRLTVV.

This sequence joins TRBV13 and TRBJ2-2, with a tentative D call TRBD2 (6 bases). Trimming took 7 bases from V and 1 from J, leaving 28 bases between them. Germline lookup yields CDR1 PRHDT and CDR2 FYEKMQ (reference sequence). This CDR3 is 20 amino acids long. CDR3 residues: CASTLGKGTAAELNTGELFF. In nucleotides, the CDR3 is TGTGCCAGCACTTTGGGTAAGGGGACTGCGGCTGAATTGAACACCGGGGAGCTGTTTTTT.

This rearrangement joins TRBV4-1 to TRBJ2-3, with 12 bases aligning to TRBD2. Per germline, CDR1 MGHRA and CDR2 YSYEKL. This CDR3 contains 16 residues. With V trimmed by 1 base and J by 5 bases, 4 bases remained unmatched. For the CDR3, the DNA is TGCGCCAGCAGCCAAGGGACTAGCGGGGAAGTAGATACGCAGTATTTT. This codes for CASSQGTSGEVDTQYF.

V usage is TRBV6-5 and J usage is TRBJ2-7; TRBD2 aligns across 8 bases. Germline assignment: CDR1 MNHEY and CDR2 SVGAGI. This CDR3 spans 15 amino acids. Trimming removed 2 bases from V and 3 bases from J; junction bases left unmatched: 6. This chain's CDR3 is CASSYGIAGFYEQYF. DNA of the CDR3: TGTGCCAGCAGTTACGGGATAGCGGGATTCTACGAGCAGTACTTC.

The chain carries TRBV28 and TRBJ1-3, with D tentatively TRBD1 (5 bases). Germline V gene lookup returns CDR1 MDHEN and CDR2 SYDVKM. This CDR3 is built from 14 residues. V was clipped by 4 bases and J by 1 base, with 8 bases between them. The CDR3 is CASSSYRSGNTIYF. CDR3 sequence (DNA): TGTGCCAGCAGTTCCTACAGGTCTGGAAACACCATATATTTT. Combining the CDR3 with reference TRBV28 and TRBJ1-3 gives the whole variable domain DVKVTQSSRYLVKRTGEKVFLECVQDMDHENMFWYRQDPGLGLRLIYFSYDVKMKEKGDIPEGYSVSREKKERFSLILESASTNQTSMYLCASSSYRSGNTIYFGEGSWLTVV.

The V call is TRBV4-2, the J call TRBJ1-3; weak D call: TRBD1 (5 bases). The CDR3 is 20 amino acids. V was trimmed by 1 base and J by 0 bases, leaving 22 bases between them. Germline V gene data show CDR1 as LGHNA and CDR2 as YNFKEQ. The CDR3 nucleotides read TGTGCCAGCAGCCAAGGCCTTATGGGGGAGGTTACCCTCTCTGGAAACACCATATATTTT. It yields the protein CASSQGLMGEVTLSGNTIYF.

The chain uses TRBV11-2 and TRBJ1-3, with D possibly being TRBD1 (6 bases). The CDR3 has 15 amino acids. Trimming took off 6 bases at V and 0 bases at J, with 12 bases between the two ends. Germline V gives CDR1 SGHAT, CDR2 FQNNGV. The CDR3 nucleotides read TGTGCCAGCAGTCCAGACAGGCTCTCTGGAAACACCATATATTTT. Amino acid sequence: CASSPDRLSGNTIYF.

The V call is TRBV5-1, the J call TRBJ1-4; tentative D call: TRBD1 (6 bases). Germline CDR1 is SGHRS and CDR2 is YFSETQ. Trimming left V 6 bases short and J 5 bases short, with 17 bases between. The CDR3 is 15 amino acids. The CDR3 loop is CASTVGQLKNEKLFF. CDR3 sequence (DNA): TGCGCCAGCACCGTCGGACAGTTGAAGAATGAAAAACTGTTTTTT. The full variable domain, its missing parts supplied by reference TRBV5-1 and TRBJ1-4, is KAGVTQTPRYLIKTRGQQVTLSCSPISGHRSVSWYQQTPGQGLQFLFEYFSETQRNKGNFPGRFSGRQFSNSRSEMNVSTLELGDSALYLCASTVGQLKNEKLFFGSGTQLSVL.

This clone was observed a handful of times. The rearrangement links TRBV2 to TRBJ1-1; D unclear. V was clipped by 2 bases and J by 0 bases, with 10 bases between them. This CDR3 contains 15 residues. Germline V gene sequence: CDR1 SNHLY, CDR2 FYNNEI. CDR3 residues: CASSETEVMNTEAFF. As DNA, the CDR3 is TGTGCCAGCAGTGAAACAGAAGTAATGAACACTGAAGCTTTCTTT.

The chain links TRBV12-5 to TRBJ1-1; D may be TRBD1 (5 bases). V shed 5 bases and J shed 0 bases, with 28 bases lying between them. Germline V gives CDR1 LGHNT, CDR2 FRNRAP. The CDR3 has 20 residues. The CDR3 sequence is CASGRHAVDRGVFMNTEAFF. The CDR3 nucleotides read TGTGCTAGTGGTCGCCACGCGGTCGACAGAGGAGTCTTCATGAACACTGAAGCTTTCTTT.

The CDR3 bases are TGCAGTGCTAGAGAGGGACAGGAGCAGTACTTC. Amino acid sequence: CSAREGQEQYF. This chain uses TRBV20-1 with TRBJ2-7, with 7 nucleotides matching TRBD1. This CDR3 region has 11 residues. CDR1 and CDR2 from the germline V gene are DFQATT and SNEGSKA (reference sequence). V dropped 0 bases and J dropped 7; count of bases not matched to a gene: 0.

The rearrangement uses TRBV30 and TRBJ1-6, with TRBD1 as a possible D gene (6 bases). The germline gives CDR1 GTSNPN, CDR2 SVGIG (reference sequence). The CDR3 covers 13 residues. Trimming cost V 6 bases and J 8 bases, with 14 bases left between them. CDR3 amino acids: CACGGQGYSPLHF. The CDR3 nucleotides read TGTGCCTGCGGGGGGCAGGGCTATTCACCCCTCCACTTT.

The chain couples TRBV7-8 to TRBJ2-1; D possibly matches TRBD1 or TRBD2 (5 bases each). CDR3 length equals 16 residues. Germline loops: CDR1 SGHVS, CDR2 FQNEAQ. Trimming removed 3 bases from V and 9 bases from J, with 21 bases in between. DNA for the CDR3: TGTGCCAGCAGCTTTCAAGGACAATCTAGCAGAAGTGAGCAGTTCTTC. It translates to CASSFQGQSSRSEQFF.

The rearrangement links TRBV19 to TRBJ2-1; D is undetermined. CDR1 and CDR2 from the germline V gene are LNHDA and SQIVND (reference sequence). CDR3 length equals 15 residues. The ends were cut back, 3 bases at V and 0 bases at J, with 9 bases in the middle. CDR3 nucleotides: TGTGCCAGTAGTATGGCGGTGAGCTCCTACAATGAGCAGTTCTTC. Translated: CASSMAVSSYNEQFF.

This clone was observed a single time. The chain employs TRBV18 and TRBJ2-1, with D perhaps being TRBD1 or TRBD2 (6 bases each). V lost 1 base to trimming and J lost 4 bases, with 20 bases between them. The CDR3 is 18 residues long. Per germline, CDR1 KGHSH and CDR2 LQKENI. The CDR3 here is CASSPLNLGQGTYNEQFF. CDR3 DNA sequence: TGTGCCAGCTCACCACTCAATTTAGGGCAGGGGACTTACAATGAGCAGTTCTTC.

CDR3 residues: CASSRQGKDEQFF. DNA for the CDR3: TGTGCCAGTAGTAGACAGGGGAAGGATGAGCAGTTCTTC. The genes are TRBV19 and TRBJ2-1; 8 bases are shared with TRBD1. Germline V CDR1 and CDR2: LNHDA, SQIVND (reference sequence). The CDR3 consists of 13 residues. The ends lost 4 bases at V and 8 bases at J; junction bases unmatched: 4.

This clone was counted only a few times. The genes are TRBV19 and TRBJ2-1; D not certain. V gave up 5 bases and J gave up 5 bases, with 10 bases separating them. Germline V gives CDR1 LNHDA, CDR2 SQIVND (reference sequence). CDR3 size: 13 residues. The CDR3 DNA reads TGTGCCAGTAGTGTCCGACTCGACAATGAGCAGTTCTTC. Translated, it gives CASSVRLDNEQFF.

The V gene is TRBV7-8, the J gene TRBJ2-2; weak D call: TRBD2 (6 bases). Deletions cut 1 base from V and 6 bases from J, with 6 bases between. The CDR3 sequence is 13 residues long. Germline CDR1 is SGHVS and CDR2 is FQNEAQ. CDR3 sequence (DNA): TGTGCCAGCAGCTTAGGGGAGGCCGGGGAGCTGTTTTTT. This sequence encodes CASSLGEAGELFF.

The chain joins TRBV29-1 to TRBJ1-4; D might be TRBD1 (6 bases). The CDR3 has 13 amino acids. Germline CDR1 and CDR2: SQVTM and ANQGSEA. The V end lost 7 bases, the J end lost 7 bases, and 16 bases lay between the germline ends. In DNA form, the CDR3 reads TGCAGCGCCCAACGGGGGCGCGGTGAAAAACTGTTTTTT. Encoded protein: CSAQRGRGEKLFF. Full variable domain (outside the CDR3, taken from reference TRBV29-1 and TRBJ1-4): SAVISQKPSRDICQRGTSLTIQCQVDSQVTMMFWYRQQPGQSLTLIATANQGSEATYESGFVIDKFPISRPNLTFSTLTVSNMSPEDSSIYLCSAQRGRGEKLFFGSGTQLSVL.

The rearrangement links TRBV29-1 to TRBJ1-3, with D unclear. Germline values: CDR1 SQVTM, CDR2 ANQGSEA. The CDR3 extends over 15 amino acids. V gave up 0 bases and J gave up 0 bases, with 9 bases separating them. CDR3 nucleotide sequence: TGCAGCGTTGAAGATCTAAGGGCCTCTGGAAACACCATATATTTT. Protein: CSVEDLRASGNTIYF.

The chain links TRBV4-1 to TRBJ2-7; 16 positions match TRBD2. Germline CDR1 is MGHRA and CDR2 is YSYEKL. This CDR3 comprises 18 residues. The J segment lost 0 bases and the V segment lost 5 bases, leaving 7 bases of the junction unmatched. The DNA for the CDR3 is TGCGCCAGCAGCTTGACCGGGACTAGCGGGAGGGTCTCCTACGAGCAGTACTTC. Protein product: CASSLTGTSGRVSYEQYF.

The rearrangement joins TRBV27 to TRBJ2-7, with 7 bases fitting TRBD2. V lost 6 bases and J lost 2; bases outside the gene matches: 19. Per the germline V gene, CDR1 is MNHEY and CDR2 is SMNVEV (reference sequence). The CDR3 has 18 amino acids. Here the CDR3 reads CASSNIGGGVGRAYEQYF. The DNA for the CDR3 is TGTGCCAGCAGCAATATAGGTGGAGGTGTGGGGAGGGCCTACGAGCAGTACTTC.

This chain links TRBV13 with TRBJ1-4; TRBD1 agrees at 7 bases. This CDR3 has 15 residues. CDR1 and CDR2 from the germline V gene are PRHDT and FYEKMQ (reference sequence). Unmatched junction bases numbered 7, after V lost 5 bases and J lost 4 bases. The CDR3, as DNA: TGTGCCAGCAGCGATCGGGACAGCCTTAATGAAAAACTGTTTTTT. Its protein is CASSDRDSLNEKLFF. Using reference TRBV13 and TRBJ1-4 for the parts outside the CDR3, the full variable domain is AAGVIQSPRHLIKEKRETATLKCYPIPRHDTVYWYQQGPGQDPQFLISFYEKMQSDKGSIPDRFSAQQFSDYHSELNMSSLELGDSALYFCASSDRDSLNEKLFFGSGTQLSVL.

The genes are TRBV25-1 and TRBJ2-7, with D unclear. The V end lost 3 bases, the J end lost 5 bases, and 11 bases lay between the germline ends. The CDR3 covers 13 residues. CDR1 and CDR2 (germline): MGHDK, SYGVNS. The CDR3 is CASSETARDEQYF. CDR3 sequence (DNA): TGTGCCAGCAGTGAGACGGCCCGGGACGAGCAGTACTTC.

The gene calls are TRBV11-2 and TRBJ2-7; TRBD1 aligns across 7 bases. J was trimmed by 1 base and V by 5 bases; bases with no gene match: 5. The germline V gene encodes CDR1 SGHAT and CDR2 FQNNGV. The CDR3 consists of 14 residues. The CDR3, as DNA: TGTGCCAGCAGCCCGGACAGGATTTCCTACGAGCAGTACTTC. It encodes CASSPDRISYEQYF.

The chain uses TRBV7-3 and TRBJ2-1, with D perhaps matching TRBD2 (5 bases). Germline V lookup: CDR1 SGHTA, CDR2 FQGTGA. The CDR3 totals 13 residues. The ends were cut back, 3 bases at V and 4 bases at J, with 7 bases in the middle. The CDR3 sequence: CASSFGLYNEQFF. The CDR3 DNA follows: TGTGCCAGCAGCTTCGGACTGTACAATGAGCAGTTCTTC.

This clone was counted once. The chain links TRBV28 to TRBJ1-1; the D is unclear. The ends were cut back, 0 bases at V and 0 bases at J, with 11 bases in the middle. Germline V gives CDR1 MDHEN, CDR2 SYDVKM. The CDR3 has 16 residues. CDR3 DNA sequence: TGTGCCAGCAGTTTATGGATAAGGACGATGAACACTGAAGCTTTCTTT. Encoded protein: CASSLWIRTMNTEAFF.

CDR3 nucleotides: TGTGCCAGCAGTTTAGGACTAGCACCCAACAATGAGCAGTTCTTC. Amino acids: CASSLGLAPNNEQFF. The chain combines TRBV27 with TRBJ2-1; 8 nucleotides line up with TRBD2. CDR1 MNHEY and CDR2 SMNVEV come from the germline V gene (reference sequence). V gave up 2 bases and J gave up 5 bases; unmatched junction bases: 5. CDR3 length equals 15 residues.

The genes are TRBV25-1 and TRBJ2-6; D not certain. This CDR3 has 15 residues. Germline CDR1 MGHDK, CDR2 SYGVNS. The V end was cut by 3 bases, the J end by 0 bases, with 6 bases between. The CDR3 region has the DNA TGTGCCAGCAGTGAGGTCCACTCTGGGGCCAACGTCCTGACTTTC. Translated, it gives CASSEVHSGANVLTF.

CDR3 amino acids: CASSLGDRERSYEQYF. In DNA form, the CDR3 reads TGTGCCAGCAGCTTGGGAGACAGGGAAAGGTCCTACGAGCAGTACTTC. The chain is built from TRBV5-5 and TRBJ2-7; TRBD1 matches 7 bases. This CDR3 region has 16 residues. The germline gives CDR1 SGHKS, CDR2 YYEKEE (reference sequence). With V trimmed by 0 bases and J by 1 base, 7 bases remained unmatched.

This sequence joins TRBV10-1 and TRBJ2-1; D gene ambiguous. This CDR3 comprises 13 residues. Trimming removed 5 bases at V and 4 bases at J, with 9 bases between. Germline V gene lookup returns CDR1 WNHNN and CDR2 SYGVQD (reference sequence). The CDR3: CASSQTAYNEQFF. In nucleotides, the CDR3 is TGCGCCAGCAGTCAAACAGCTTACAATGAGCAGTTCTTC.